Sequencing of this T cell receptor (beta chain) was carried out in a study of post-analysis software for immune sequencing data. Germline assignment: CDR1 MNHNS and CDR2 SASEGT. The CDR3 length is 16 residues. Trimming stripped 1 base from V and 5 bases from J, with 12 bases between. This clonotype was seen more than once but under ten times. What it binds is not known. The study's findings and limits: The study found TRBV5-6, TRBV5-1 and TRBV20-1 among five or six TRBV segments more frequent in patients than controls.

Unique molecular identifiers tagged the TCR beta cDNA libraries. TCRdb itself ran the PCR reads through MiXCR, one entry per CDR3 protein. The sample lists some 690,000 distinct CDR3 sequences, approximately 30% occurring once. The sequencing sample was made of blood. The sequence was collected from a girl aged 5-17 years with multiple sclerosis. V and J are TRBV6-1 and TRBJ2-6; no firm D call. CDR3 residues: CASSEGAGYRANVLTF. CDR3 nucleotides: TGTGCCAGCAGTGAAGGAGCCGGCTATAGGGCCAACGTCCTGACTTTC.